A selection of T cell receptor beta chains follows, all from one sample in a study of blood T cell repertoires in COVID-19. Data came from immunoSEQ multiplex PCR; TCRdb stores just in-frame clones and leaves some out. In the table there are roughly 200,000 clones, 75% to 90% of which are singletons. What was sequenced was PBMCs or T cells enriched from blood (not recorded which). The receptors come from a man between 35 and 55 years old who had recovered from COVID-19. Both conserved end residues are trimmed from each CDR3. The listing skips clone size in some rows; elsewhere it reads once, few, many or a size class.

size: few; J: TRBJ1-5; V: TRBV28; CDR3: ASSWGGGGQPQH
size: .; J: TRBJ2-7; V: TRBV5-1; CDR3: ASSPLTSGYEQY
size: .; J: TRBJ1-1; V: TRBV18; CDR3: ASSPWDSLEAF
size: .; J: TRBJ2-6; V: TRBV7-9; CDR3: ASSPGTGNSGANVLT
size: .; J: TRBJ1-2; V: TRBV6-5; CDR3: ASSSQGARNYGYT
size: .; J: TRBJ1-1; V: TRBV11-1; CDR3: ASSHGWAGVNTEAF
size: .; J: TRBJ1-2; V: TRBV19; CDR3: ASTPAIRGGYGYT
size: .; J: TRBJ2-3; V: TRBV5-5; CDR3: ASSVGTGGTDTQY
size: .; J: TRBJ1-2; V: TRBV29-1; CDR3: SVEEGAGDGYT
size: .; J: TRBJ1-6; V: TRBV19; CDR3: ASSWAGDNSPLH
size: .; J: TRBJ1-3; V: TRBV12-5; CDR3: ASGLAGGSGNTIY
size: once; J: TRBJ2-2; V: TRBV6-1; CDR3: ASSEIGGGELF
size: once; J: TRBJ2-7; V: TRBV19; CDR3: ASSIGGTHSYEQY
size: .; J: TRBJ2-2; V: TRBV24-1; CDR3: ATSTSGGNTGELF
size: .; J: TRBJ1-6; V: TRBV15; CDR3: ATSIETGTHNSPLH
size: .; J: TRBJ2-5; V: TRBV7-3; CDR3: ASSLGEAETQY
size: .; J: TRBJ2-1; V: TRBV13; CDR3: ASSSRDIRQF
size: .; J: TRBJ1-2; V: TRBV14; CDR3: ASSHWVAGGFFGYT
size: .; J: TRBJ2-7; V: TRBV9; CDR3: ASSANSYEQY
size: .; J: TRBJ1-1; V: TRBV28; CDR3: ASSVPGQGMNTEAF
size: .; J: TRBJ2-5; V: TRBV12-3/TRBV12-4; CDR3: ASRRVWQETQY
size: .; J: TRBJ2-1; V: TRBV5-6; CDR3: ASSYRDSYNEQF
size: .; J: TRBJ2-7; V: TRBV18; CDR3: ASSFGKSSYEQY
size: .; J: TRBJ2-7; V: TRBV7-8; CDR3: ASSLVRVLVFGSEQY
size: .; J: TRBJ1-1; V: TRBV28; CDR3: ASTLEKGARAF
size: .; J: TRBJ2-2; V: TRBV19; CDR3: ASTTEREVTGELF
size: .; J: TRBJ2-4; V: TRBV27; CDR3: ASSPPRQGYIQY
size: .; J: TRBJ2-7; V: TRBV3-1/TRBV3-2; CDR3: ASSKEDRGYEQY
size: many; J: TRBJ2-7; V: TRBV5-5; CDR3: ASSYRTGGNYEQY
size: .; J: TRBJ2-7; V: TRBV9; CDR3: ASSVANGAYEQY
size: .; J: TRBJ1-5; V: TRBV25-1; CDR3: ASSGGGHQPQH
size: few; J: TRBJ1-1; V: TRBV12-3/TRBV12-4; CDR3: ASRQTGNTEAF
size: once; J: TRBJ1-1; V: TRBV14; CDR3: ASSPRLTGIAF
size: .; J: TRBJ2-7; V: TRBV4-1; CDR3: ASSQVQGDEQY
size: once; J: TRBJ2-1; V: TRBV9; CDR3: ASSVGSILGYNEQF
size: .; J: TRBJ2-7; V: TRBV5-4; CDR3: ASSTRQGPSSYEQY
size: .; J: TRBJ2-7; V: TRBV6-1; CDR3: ASSVSRHRDRLSEQY
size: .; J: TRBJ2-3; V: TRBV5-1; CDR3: ASSHSGGITDTQY
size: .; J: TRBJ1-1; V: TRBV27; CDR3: ASSLVGQGNTEAF
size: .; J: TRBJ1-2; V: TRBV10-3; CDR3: ASRQGAAYGYT
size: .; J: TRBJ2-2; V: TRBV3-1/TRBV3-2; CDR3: ASSQVTGFRGELF
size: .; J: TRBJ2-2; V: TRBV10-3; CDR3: AISPGLAATGELF
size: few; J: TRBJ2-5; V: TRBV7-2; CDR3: ASSILDRGVRETQY
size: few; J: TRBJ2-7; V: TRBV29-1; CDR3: SVGGERLAGAGEQY
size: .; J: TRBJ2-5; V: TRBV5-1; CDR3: ASSRGERMYQETQY
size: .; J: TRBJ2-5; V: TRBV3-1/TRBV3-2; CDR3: ASSRTGRQETQY
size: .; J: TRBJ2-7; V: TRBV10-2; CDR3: ASRGIVGLPYEQY
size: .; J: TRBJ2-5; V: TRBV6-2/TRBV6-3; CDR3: ASSLNFGTGGQETQY
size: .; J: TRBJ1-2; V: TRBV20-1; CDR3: SARGGVGYT